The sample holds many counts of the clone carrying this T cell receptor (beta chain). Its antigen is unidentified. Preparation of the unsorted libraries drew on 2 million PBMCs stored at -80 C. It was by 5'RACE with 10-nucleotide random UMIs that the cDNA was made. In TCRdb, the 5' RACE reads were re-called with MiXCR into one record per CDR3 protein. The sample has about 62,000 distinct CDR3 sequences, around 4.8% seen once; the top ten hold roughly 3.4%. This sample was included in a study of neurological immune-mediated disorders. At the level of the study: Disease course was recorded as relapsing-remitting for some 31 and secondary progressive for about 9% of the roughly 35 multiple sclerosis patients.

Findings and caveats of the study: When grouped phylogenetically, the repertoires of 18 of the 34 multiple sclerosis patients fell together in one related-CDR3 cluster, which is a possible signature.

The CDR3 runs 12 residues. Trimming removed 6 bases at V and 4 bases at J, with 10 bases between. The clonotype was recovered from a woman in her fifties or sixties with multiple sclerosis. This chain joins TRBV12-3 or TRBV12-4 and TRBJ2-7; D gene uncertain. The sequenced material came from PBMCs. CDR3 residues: CASSPGSYEQYF. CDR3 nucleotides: TGTGCCAGCAGCCCCGGATCTTACGAGCAGTACTTC.